The 14 T cell receptor beta chains listed next were all sequenced from one sample in a study of human T cells and chemical hapten exposure. Unfractionated whole blood was the source from which total RNA was extracted. It was the library that attached unique molecular identifiers to individual cDNA molecules. TCRdb fed the reads into MiXCR, producing one record per CDR3 protein. Among fewer than 150,000 distinct CDR3 sequences, 8% to 9.5% were seen once, and the ten largest hold approximately 1.4%. The sequencing sample was made of whole blood. The receptors here all came from a human donor in good health. Some clones in this sample may be carry-over from other donors' samples.

This clonotype was counted many times. The CDR3 nucleotides read TGTGCCAGCAGCTTAGCAGGGGGCTTAACTGGAAACACCATATATTTT. This gives the protein CASSLAGGLTGNTIYF. V usage is TRBV7-2 and J usage is TRBJ1-3, with TRBD1 matching over 7 bases. This CDR3 is 16 amino acids long. The germline gives CDR1 SGHTA, CDR2 FQGNSA. The J segment lost 2 bases and the V segment lost 0 bases, leaving 4 bases of the junction unmatched.

This clonotype was observed at least ten times. The rearrangement joins TRBV5-1 to TRBJ2-5; 9 bases fit TRBD1. CDR3 length equals 14 residues. The V and J ends lost 2 bases and 3 bases, in that order; junction bases with no gene match: 2. Germline loops: CDR1 SGHRS, CDR2 YFSETQ. CDR3: CASSLGTGKETQYF. The CDR3 DNA is TGCGCCAGCAGCTTAGGGACAGGGAAAGAGACCCAGTACTTC.

This clonotype occurred a few times. The chain is built from TRBV11-2 and TRBJ2-3; perhaps D is TRBD1 or TRBD2 (5 bases each). The CDR3 consists of 14 residues. V shed 5 bases and J shed 6 bases, with 15 bases lying between them. Germline V gene lookup returns CDR1 SGHAT and CDR2 FQNNGV. The CDR3 loop reads CASSNTGHTDTQYF. Written as DNA, the CDR3 is TGTGCCAGCAGCAATACGGGGCATACGGATACGCAGTATTTT.

This clonotype has a count of ten or more. The chain recombines TRBV25-1 with TRBJ1-1; D remains ambiguous. Germline V gives CDR1 MGHDK, CDR2 SYGVNS. Trimming took off 1 base at V and 1 base at J, with 1 base between the two ends. The CDR3 has 12 amino acids. The CDR3 nucleotides read TGTGCCAGCAGTGAATGGAACACTGAAGCTTTCTTT. Translation gives CASSEWNTEAFF.

This clonotype was observed a handful of times. The chain recombines TRBV10-2 with TRBJ2-7; D gene unclear. CDR1 and CDR2 from the germline V gene are WSHSY and SAAADI. The V gene lost 2 bases and the J gene lost 4 bases, with 6 bases spanning the gap. The CDR3 totals 12 residues. For the CDR3, the DNA is TGCGCCAGCAGTGAGAATGGTTACGAGCAGTACTTC. This sequence encodes CASSENGYEQYF.

In this sample, this clonotype turned up many times. This chain links TRBV2 with TRBJ2-1; TRBD1 matches 7 bases. The V gene end was trimmed by 6 bases and the J gene end by 5 bases; junction bases not matched to a gene: 4. Germline assignment: CDR1 SNHLY and CDR2 FYNNEI. The CDR3 extends over 13 amino acids. CDR3 nucleotides: TGTGCCAGCAGGGACAGGCGAAACAATGAGCAGTTCTTC. This encodes CASRDRRNNEQFF.

This clonotype was found many times. The chain has TRBV5-1 and TRBJ1-1; a weak D match, TRBD1 (6 bases). This CDR3 spans 14 amino acids. Per germline, CDR1 SGHRS and CDR2 YFSETQ. The V end was cut by 4 bases, the J end by 0 bases, with 10 bases between. The CDR3 reads CASSTDRLNTEAFF. CDR3 DNA sequence: TGCGCCAGCAGCACAGACAGGTTGAACACTGAAGCTTTCTTT.

This clonotype was counted only a few times. The CDR3 sequence is CASSLGGGEDTQYF. CDR3 DNA sequence: TGTGCCAGCAGCTTAGGGGGAGGGGAGGATACGCAGTATTTT. The rearrangement uses TRBV7-9 and TRBJ2-3; 7 bases agree with TRBD2. Germline V lookup: CDR1 SEHNR, CDR2 FQNEAQ (reference sequence). CDR3 size: 14 residues. With V trimmed by 1 base and J by 6 bases, 4 bases remained unmatched.

This chain joins TRBV20-1 and TRBJ2-1, with 9 bases identical to TRBD2. Germline CDR1 DFQATT, CDR2 SNEGSKA (reference sequence). This CDR3 is 15 amino acids long. With 0 bases clipped from V and 6 bases from J, the junction kept 6 bases outside the gene matches. CDR3 nucleotides: TGCAGTGCTAGAGATCCGGGGACTAGCAGCAATGAGCAGTTCTTC. Protein sequence: CSARDPGTSSNEQFF.

This clonotype was counted ten times or more. V and J are TRBV6-5 and TRBJ1-5; D gene ambiguous. The CDR3 loop spans 14 amino acids. V dropped 5 bases and J dropped 3 bases, with 11 bases sitting between them. Looked up from germline, CDR1 is MNHEY and CDR2 is SVGAGI. This CDR3 reads CASSVVPFNQPQHF. The CDR3 bases are TGTGCCAGCAGTGTTGTCCCATTCAATCAGCCCCAGCATTTT.

The CDR3 nucleotides read TGTGCCAGCAGTACAGACAGGGCCTTCCAAGAGACCCAGTACTTC. Translating it yields CASSTDRAFQETQYF. V and J are TRBV25-1 and TRBJ2-5, with 7 positions matching TRBD1. Per the germline V gene, CDR1 is MGHDK and CDR2 is SYGVNS. The V and J ends lost 5 bases and 1 base, in that order; junction bases with no gene match: 7. This CDR3 has 15 amino acids.

The chain links TRBV3-1 to TRBJ2-1; TRBD2 aligns across 9 bases. The ends lost 7 bases at V and 2 bases at J; junction bases unmatched: 9. This CDR3 contains 16 residues. Per the germline V gene, CDR1 is LGHDT and CDR2 is YNNKEL (reference sequence). The CDR3 sequence is CASTPSRLAAYNEQFF. In DNA, the CDR3 is TGTGCCAGCACCCCTTCCCGACTAGCGGCCTACAATGAGCAGTTCTTC.

Only a few counts were recorded for this clonotype. For the CDR3, the DNA is TGTGCCAGCAGCTTAGATCGCTTGGCAGGGGGCAGTCAGCCCCAGCATTTT. Protein: CASSLDRLAGGSQPQHF. The chain is built from TRBV7-8 and TRBJ1-5; 8 nucleotides agree with TRBD1. The CDR3 runs to 17 residues. Germline V gives CDR1 SGHVS, CDR2 FQNEAQ. J was trimmed by 6 bases and V by 1 base; bases with no gene match: 11.

The genes are TRBV10-1 and TRBJ2-2, with D unresolved. The CDR3 has 16 amino acids. Germline V gene lookup returns CDR1 WNHNN and CDR2 SYGVQD (reference sequence). V was shortened by 3 bases and J by 4 bases, with 15 bases between the two germline ends. For the CDR3, the DNA is TGCGCCAGCAGTGATCGTTTCAACTGGGGCACCGGGGAGCTGTTTTTT. The encoded protein is CASSDRFNWGTGELFF.